One sample yielded the 20 T cell receptor beta chains listed below, sequenced in a study of cytomegalovirus exposure and HLA in healthy donors. The repertoire was sequenced with immunoSEQ multiplex PCR; TCRdb's copy has only in-frame clones and lacks some. The sample contains nearly 80,000 clones, 93% of which appear only once. The sequenced sample was PBMCs. These receptors were taken from a woman younger than 45 in good health and CMV-seronegative.

Here the CDR3 reads CASSYLRGQGTNEKLFF. The CDR3 DNA follows: TGTGCCAGCAGTTATCTAAGGGGACAGGGTACTAATGAAAAACTGTTTTTT. The rearrangement links TRBV7-2 to TRBJ1-4, with TRBD1 matching 9 bases. The trim removed 6 bases at V and 2 bases at J, leaving 10 bases unmatched. The CDR3 length is 17 residues. Per germline, CDR1 SGHTA and CDR2 FQGNSA.

The count of this clone is one. This rearrangement joins TRBV18 to TRBJ2-3; 8 bases agree with TRBD2. J lost 6 bases, V lost 3 bases, and 5 bases had no gene match. The CDR3 spans 14 residues. Germline V gives CDR1 KGHSH, CDR2 LQKENI. The CDR3 coding sequence is TGTGCCAGCTCACCGCTCGCTAGCGGGGATACGCAGTATTTT. It codes for CASSPLASGDTQYF.

The chain uses TRBV4-1 and TRBJ2-1; 9 bases map to TRBD2. Per germline, CDR1 MGHRA and CDR2 YSYEKL. With V trimmed by 3 bases and J by 7 bases, 13 bases remained unmatched. The length of the CDR3 is 17 residues. The CDR3 region has the DNA TGCGCCAGCAGCCAGGTATGGCGCGGGGGGGCCCTTAATGAGCAGTTCTTC. Its protein is CASSQVWRGGALNEQFF.

The rearrangement uses TRBV27 and TRBJ1-1; D remains unclear. The germline V gene encodes CDR1 MNHEY and CDR2 SMNVEV (reference sequence). With 8 bases removed from V and 7 bases from J, the gap between germline ends came to 11 bases. The CDR3 extends over 11 amino acids. Here the CDR3 reads CASLIGSEAFF. CDR3 DNA: TGTGCCAGCCTAATCGGGAGTGAAGCTTTCTTT.

The chain uses TRBV18 and TRBJ2-1; 10 bases are shared with TRBD2. Per the germline V gene, CDR1 is KGHSH and CDR2 is LQKENI. The junction had 10 bases not matched to a gene; V was cut back by 1 base and J by 7 bases. This CDR3 spans 17 amino acids. CDR3 sequence reads: CASSPLQRGGTGNEQFF. For the CDR3, the DNA is TGTGCCAGCTCACCACTCCAGCGGGGGGGCACAGGTAATGAGCAGTTCTTC.

The table lists this clone with a count of one. The V and J genes are TRBV29-1 and TRBJ2-3, with 9 bases that match TRBD2. Germline V gene lookup returns CDR1 SQVTM and CDR2 ANQGSEA. The CDR3 covers 17 residues. After removal of 1 base from V and 0 bases from J, the junction contained 8 bases not matched to a gene. The CDR3 region has the DNA TGCAGCGTTGAAGGGGGCGGGAGGGAATGGAGCACAGATACGCAGTATTTT. Encoded protein: CSVEGGGREWSTDTQYF.

The chain joins TRBV25-1 to TRBJ1-1, with TRBD1 matching over 7 bases. The trim removed 4 bases at V and 0 bases at J, leaving 5 bases unmatched. The CDR3 spans 15 residues. Per the germline V gene, CDR1 is MGHDK and CDR2 is SYGVNS. Here the CDR3 DNA reads TGTGCCAGCAGTGGCCAGACAGGGATGAACACTGAAGCTTTCTTT. It is translated as CASSGQTGMNTEAFF.

The V and J genes are TRBV14 and TRBJ2-5; 7 nucleotides line up with TRBD2. The germline CDR1 and CDR2 sequences are SGHDN and FVKESK. J gave up 7 bases and V 7 bases, and 6 bases lay outside the gene matches. This CDR3 comprises 12 residues. The CDR3 loop is CASNRGEATQYF. The DNA for the CDR3 is TGTGCCAGCAACCGGGGGGAGGCGACCCAGTACTTC.

This clone was counted a few times. At one boundary the junction diverges from the germline segment, which might be a read error. Here the CDR3 reads CASRNRDSAHF. CDR3 DNA sequence: TGTGCCAGTAGAAACCGGGACAGTGCCCACTTC. The chain couples TRBV19 to TRBJ2-5, with 7 bases identical to TRBD1. The CDR3 runs to 11 residues. Germline lookup yields CDR1 LNHDA and CDR2 SQIVND (reference sequence). The full variable domain, with the rest looked up from reference TRBV19 and TRBJ2-5, is DGGITQSPKYLFRKEGQNVTLSCEQNLNHDAMYWYRQDPGQGLRLIYYSQIVNDFQKGDIAEGYSVSREKKESFPLTVTSAQKNPTAFYLCASRNRDSAHFGPGTRLLVL.

The chain carries TRBV7-9 and TRBJ2-1; possibly TRBD1 for D (6 bases). Looked up from germline, CDR1 is SEHNR and CDR2 is FQNEAQ (reference sequence). The CDR3 contains 15 residues. V shed 6 bases and J shed 7 bases, with 19 bases lying between them. The CDR3 DNA reads TGTGCCAGCAGGATACGGGACATTGGCGGTAATGAGCAGTTCTTC. It specifies CASRIRDIGGNEQFF.

This rearrangement joins TRBV6-5 to TRBJ2-2, with TRBD2 matching 10 bases. CDR1 is MNHEY, CDR2 SVGAGI, per germline. This CDR3 is 15 amino acids long. With 6 bases clipped from V and 1 base from J, the junction kept 2 bases outside the gene matches. The CDR3 region has the DNA TGTGCCAGCAGACCTAGCGGGGGGAACACCGGGGAGCTGTTTTTT. Residues: CASRPSGGNTGELFF.

The CDR3 is CASSLVRDYYNEQFF. Written as DNA, the CDR3 is TGTGCCAGCAGCTTAGTACGAGACTACTACAATGAGCAGTTCTTC. This chain links TRBV7-2 with TRBJ2-1; D is perhaps TRBD2 (5 bases). The CDR3 is 15 residues long. In germline, CDR1 is SGHTA, CDR2 FQGNSA. V lost 1 base, J lost 3 bases, and 10 bases lay in between.

This clone was seen just once. The rearrangement uses TRBV5-4 and TRBJ2-7, with 8 bases lining up with TRBD2. CDR1 is SGHNT, CDR2 YYREEE, per germline (reference sequence). The CDR3 has 17 amino acids. Trimming cost V 2 bases and J 6 bases; bases outside gene matches: 16. CDR3 nucleotides: TGTGCCAGCAGCTTAACTAGCGGCAGACTTCAATACGGCGAGCAGTACTTC. Translating gives CASSLTSGRLQYGEQYF.

This clone is a singleton in its sample. The J gene is TRBJ2-5, the V gene TRBV5-1; weak D call: TRBD2 (5 bases). From germline, CDR1 is SGHRS and CDR2 YFSETQ. The V end lost 3 bases, the J end lost 9 bases, and 27 bases lay between the germline ends. This CDR3 has 17 amino acids. CDR3 bases: TGCGCCAGCAGCTCTGCTAGCCCGACCACCGGTGCAATTGCCCAGTACTTC. Its translation: CASSSASPTTGAIAQYF.

The genes are TRBV2 and TRBJ1-2; D is uncertain. The CDR3 has 12 residues. V lost 7 bases to trimming and J lost 0 bases, with 6 bases between them. Looked up from germline, CDR1 is SNHLY and CDR2 is FYNNEI. CDR3 in amino acids: CASTGANYGYTF. CDR3 in DNA: TGTGCCAGCACGGGTGCTAACTATGGCTACACCTTC.

The CDR3 spells CASSVGGGYYGYTF. The CDR3 DNA sequence: TGTGCCAGCAGCGTCGGGGGAGGGTACTATGGCTACACCTTC. This chain uses TRBV9 with TRBJ1-2, with a possible D match to TRBD1 (5 bases). CDR1 is SGDLS, CDR2 YYNGEE, per germline. The CDR3 has 14 amino acids. With 2 bases removed from V and 3 bases from J, the gap between germline ends came to 11 bases.

In its sample, this clone was seen a few times. V gene TRBV30 combines with J gene TRBJ1-2; TRBD1 aligns across 10 bases. CDR3 length: 12 residues. Germline-derived CDR1 and CDR2 are GTSNPN and SVGIG (reference sequence). The V segment lost 8 bases and the J segment 9 bases; nucleotides outside the gene matches: 9. The CDR3 DNA follows: TGTGCCCTGAAGGGACAGGGGTTTAGCTACACCTTC. Translation gives CALKGQGFSYTF.

The chain combines TRBV6-5 with TRBJ1-3; 9 bases line up with TRBD1. V lost 0 bases and J lost 2; bases outside the gene matches: 2. The CDR3 is 16 residues long. Germline V lookup: CDR1 MNHEY, CDR2 SVGAGI. The CDR3 coding sequence is TGTGCCAGCAGTTACTCCACAGGGGGCACTGGAAACACCATATATTTT. This codes for CASSYSTGGTGNTIYF.

This clone has just one count. The chain uses TRBV7-2 and TRBJ1-2; weak D call: TRBD1 (5 bases). Trimming left V 0 bases short and J 8 bases short, with 13 bases between. Germline V gene sequence: CDR1 SGHTA, CDR2 FQGNSA. The CDR3 has 14 amino acids. CDR3 DNA sequence: TGTGCCAGCAGCTTAGCGCAGGGCTTCGGAGGCTACACCTTC. Translation: CASSLAQGFGGYTF.

V gene TRBV4-2 combines with J gene TRBJ1-5; 10 bases align to TRBD1. This CDR3 is built from 14 residues. Germline V gene sequence: CDR1 LGHNA, CDR2 YNFKEQ. The J segment lost 6 bases and the V segment lost 4 bases, leaving 3 bases of the junction unmatched. The CDR3 coding sequence is TGTGCCAGCAGCCGACAGGGGGCCCCTCAGCCCCAGCATTTT. Protein: CASSRQGAPQPQHF.